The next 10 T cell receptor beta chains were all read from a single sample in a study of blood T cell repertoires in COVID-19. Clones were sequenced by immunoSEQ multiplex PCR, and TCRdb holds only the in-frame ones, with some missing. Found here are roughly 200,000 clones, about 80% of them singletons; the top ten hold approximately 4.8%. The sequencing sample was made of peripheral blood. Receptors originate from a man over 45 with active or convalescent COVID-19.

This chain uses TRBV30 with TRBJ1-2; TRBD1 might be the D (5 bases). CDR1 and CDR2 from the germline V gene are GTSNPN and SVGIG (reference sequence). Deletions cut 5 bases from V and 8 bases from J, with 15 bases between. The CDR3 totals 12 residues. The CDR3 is CAWDDLGGGYTF. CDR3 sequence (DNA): TGTGCCTGGGACGACCTCGGGGGAGGCTACACCTTC.

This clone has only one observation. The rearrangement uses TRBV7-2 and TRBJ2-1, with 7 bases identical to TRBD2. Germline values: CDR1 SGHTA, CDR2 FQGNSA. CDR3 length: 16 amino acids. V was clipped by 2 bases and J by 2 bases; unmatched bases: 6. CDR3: CASSLRPGGAYNEQFF. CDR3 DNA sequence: TGTGCCAGCAGCTTAAGGCCGGGGGGTGCCTACAATGAGCAGTTCTTC.

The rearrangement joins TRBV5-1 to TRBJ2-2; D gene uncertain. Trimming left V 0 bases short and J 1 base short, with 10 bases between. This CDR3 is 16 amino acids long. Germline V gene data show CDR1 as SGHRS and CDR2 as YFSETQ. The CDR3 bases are TGCGCCAGCAGCTTGGCTAGTTCCCTGAACACCGGGGAGCTGTTTTTT. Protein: CASSLASSLNTGELFF.

CDR3: CASKNSYQPQHF. As DNA, the CDR3 is TGTGCCAGCAAAAACAGTTATCAGCCCCAGCATTTT. The chain couples TRBV2 to TRBJ1-5; D is ambiguous. Germline CDR1 reads SNHLY; CDR2 reads FYNNEI. V lost 7 bases and J 5 bases, leaving 9 bases between the germline ends. The CDR3 is 12 amino acids. The full variable domain, rest sourced from reference TRBV2 and TRBJ1-5, is EPEVTQTPSHQVTQMGQEVILRCVPISNHLYFYWYRQILGQKVEFLVSFYNNEISEKSEIFDDQFSVERPDGSNFTLKIRSTKLEDSAMYFCASKNSYQPQHFGDGTRLSIL.

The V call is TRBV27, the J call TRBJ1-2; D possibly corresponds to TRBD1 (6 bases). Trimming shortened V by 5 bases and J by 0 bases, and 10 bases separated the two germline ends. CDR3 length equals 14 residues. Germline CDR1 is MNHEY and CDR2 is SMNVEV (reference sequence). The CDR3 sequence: CASSPGTSNYGYTF. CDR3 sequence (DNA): TGTGCCAGCAGTCCCGGGACATCTAACTATGGCTACACCTTC.

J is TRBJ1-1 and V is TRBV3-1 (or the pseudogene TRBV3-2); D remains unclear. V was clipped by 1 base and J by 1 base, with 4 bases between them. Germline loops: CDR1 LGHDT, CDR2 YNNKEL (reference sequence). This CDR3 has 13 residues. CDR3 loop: CASSQGQNTEAFF. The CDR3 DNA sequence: TGTGCCAGCAGCCAAGGACAGAACACTGAAGCTTTCTTT.

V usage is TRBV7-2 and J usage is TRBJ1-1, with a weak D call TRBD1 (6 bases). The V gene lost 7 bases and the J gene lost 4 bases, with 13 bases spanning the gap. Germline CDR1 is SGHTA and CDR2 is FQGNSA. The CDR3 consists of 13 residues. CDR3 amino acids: CASTPKGGTEAFF. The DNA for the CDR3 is TGTGCCAGCACCCCAAAAGGGGGCACTGAAGCTTTCTTT.

For the CDR3, the DNA is TGTGCCAGCAGCCAAGCACGTTCCACCTCGGCTGAAGCTTTCTTT. Translated: CASSQARSTSAEAFF. The chain carries TRBV14 and TRBJ1-1; unclear D gene. The ends were cut back, 1 base at V and 6 bases at J, with 15 bases in the middle. Germline lookup yields CDR1 SGHDN and CDR2 FVKESK. CDR3 length: 15 amino acids. Full variable domain (rest looked up from reference TRBV14 and TRBJ1-1): EAGVTQFPSHSVIEKGQTVTLRCDPISGHDNLYWYRRVMGKEIKFLLHFVKESKQDESGMPNNRFLAERTGGTYSTLKVQPAELEDSGVYFCASSQARSTSAEAFFGQGTRLTVV.

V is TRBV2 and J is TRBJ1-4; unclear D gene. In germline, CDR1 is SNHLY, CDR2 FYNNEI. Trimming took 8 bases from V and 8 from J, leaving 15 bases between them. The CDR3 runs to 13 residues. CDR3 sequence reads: CASAMGWSEKLFF. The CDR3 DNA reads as TGTGCCAGCGCGATGGGCTGGTCGGAAAAACTGTTTTTT.

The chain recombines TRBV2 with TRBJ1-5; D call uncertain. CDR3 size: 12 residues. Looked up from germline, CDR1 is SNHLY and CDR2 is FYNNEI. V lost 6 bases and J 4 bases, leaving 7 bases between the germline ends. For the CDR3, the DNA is TGTGCCAGCAGGACACCAAATCAGCCCCAGCATTTT. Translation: CASRTPNQPQHF.